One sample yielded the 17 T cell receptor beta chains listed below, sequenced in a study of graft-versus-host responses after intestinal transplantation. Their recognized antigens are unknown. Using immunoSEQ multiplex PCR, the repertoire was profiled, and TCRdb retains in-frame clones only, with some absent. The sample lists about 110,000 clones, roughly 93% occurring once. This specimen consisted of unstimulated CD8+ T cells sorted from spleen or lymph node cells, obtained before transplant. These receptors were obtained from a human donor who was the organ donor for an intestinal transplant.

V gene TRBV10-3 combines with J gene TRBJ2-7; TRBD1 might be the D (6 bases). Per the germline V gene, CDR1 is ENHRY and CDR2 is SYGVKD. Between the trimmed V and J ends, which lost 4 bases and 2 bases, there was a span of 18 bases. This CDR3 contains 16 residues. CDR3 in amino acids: CAISGETGTPTYEQYF. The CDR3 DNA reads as TGTGCCATCAGTGGCGAGACCGGGACACCGACCTACGAGCAGTACTTC.

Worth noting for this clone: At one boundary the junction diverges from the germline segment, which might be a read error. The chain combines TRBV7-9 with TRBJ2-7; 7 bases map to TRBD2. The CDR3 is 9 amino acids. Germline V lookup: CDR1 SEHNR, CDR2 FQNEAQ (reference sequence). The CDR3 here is CASGPGLTF. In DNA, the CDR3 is TGTGCCAGCGGCCCGGGACTAACGTTC.

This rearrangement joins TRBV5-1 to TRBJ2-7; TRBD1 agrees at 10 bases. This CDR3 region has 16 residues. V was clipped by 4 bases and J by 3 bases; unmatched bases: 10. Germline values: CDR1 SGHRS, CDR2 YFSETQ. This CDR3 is CASSPPGTGANYEQYF. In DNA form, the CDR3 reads TGCGCCAGCAGCCCCCCCGGGACAGGGGCCAACTACGAGCAGTACTTC.

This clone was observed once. DNA of the CDR3: TGTGCCAGCGAGCGGGAGCATCACGAGCAGTACTTC. This gives the protein CASEREHHEQYF. The V gene is TRBV2, the J gene TRBJ2-7; 8 nucleotides align to TRBD2. The germline CDR1 and CDR2 sequences are SNHLY and FYNNEI. This CDR3 is 12 amino acids long. V was clipped by 8 bases and J by 5 bases; unmatched bases: 5.

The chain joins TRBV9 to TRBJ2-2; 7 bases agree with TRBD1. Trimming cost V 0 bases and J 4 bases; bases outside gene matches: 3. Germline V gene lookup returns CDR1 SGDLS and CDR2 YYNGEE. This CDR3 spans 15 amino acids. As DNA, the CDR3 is TGTGCCAGCAGCGTAGTGGCAGGGGGCACCGGGGAGCTGTTTTTT. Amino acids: CASSVVAGGTGELFF.

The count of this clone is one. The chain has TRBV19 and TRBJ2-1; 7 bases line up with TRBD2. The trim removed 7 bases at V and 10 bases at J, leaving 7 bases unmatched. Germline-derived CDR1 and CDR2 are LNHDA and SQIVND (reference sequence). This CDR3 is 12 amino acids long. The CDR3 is CASMGSGPEQFF. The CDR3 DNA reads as TGTGCCAGTATGGGTAGCGGGCCCGAGCAGTTCTTC.

The CDR3 DNA reads TGCAGTGCATTCAGGGGGAATGAAGCTTTCTTT. This encodes CSAFRGNEAFF. The rearrangement links TRBV20-1 to TRBJ1-1; 7 bases map to TRBD1. The CDR3 has 11 amino acids. CDR1 is DFQATT and CDR2 is SNEGSKA in the germline V gene (reference sequence). The V gene end was trimmed by 6 bases and the J gene end by 7 bases; junction bases not matched to a gene: 5.

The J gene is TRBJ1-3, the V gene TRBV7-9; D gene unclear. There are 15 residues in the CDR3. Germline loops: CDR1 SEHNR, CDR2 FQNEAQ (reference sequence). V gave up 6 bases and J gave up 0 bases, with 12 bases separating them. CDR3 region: CASSHTGHSGNTIYF. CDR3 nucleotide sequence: TGTGCCAGCAGTCACACCGGCCACTCTGGAAACACCATATATTTT. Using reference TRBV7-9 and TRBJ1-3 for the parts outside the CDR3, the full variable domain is DTGVSQNPRHKITKRGQNVTFRCDPISEHNRLYWYRQTLGQGPEFLTYFQNEAQLEKSRLLSDRFSAERPKGSFSTLEIQRTEQGDSAMYLCASSHTGHSGNTIYFGEGSWLTVV.

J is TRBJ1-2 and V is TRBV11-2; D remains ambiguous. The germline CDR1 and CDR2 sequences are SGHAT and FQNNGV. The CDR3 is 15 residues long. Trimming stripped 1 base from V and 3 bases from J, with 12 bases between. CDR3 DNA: TGTGCCAGCAGCTTAGGTACCGGTTTTGACTATGGCTACACCTTC. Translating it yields CASSLGTGFDYGYTF.

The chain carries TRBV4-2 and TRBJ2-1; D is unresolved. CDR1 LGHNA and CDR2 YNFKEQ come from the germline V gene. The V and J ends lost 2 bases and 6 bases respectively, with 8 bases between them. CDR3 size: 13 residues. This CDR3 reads CASSQHRLNEQFF. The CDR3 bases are TGTGCCAGCAGCCAACATCGCCTCAATGAGCAGTTCTTC.

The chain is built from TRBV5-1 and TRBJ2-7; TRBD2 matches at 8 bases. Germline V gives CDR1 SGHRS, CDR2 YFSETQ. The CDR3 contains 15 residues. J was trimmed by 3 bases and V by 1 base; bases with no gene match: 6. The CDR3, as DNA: TGCGCCAGCAGCTTGTGGGCGGGAGGCTACTACGAGCAGTACTTC. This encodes CASSLWAGGYYEQYF.

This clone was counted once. CDR3 amino acids: CASSLRASGISYNEQFF. The CDR3 DNA is TGTGCCAGCAGCTTACGGGCTAGCGGGATTAGCTACAATGAGCAGTTCTTC. The rearrangement uses TRBV11-2 and TRBJ2-1; 9 nucleotides line up with TRBD2. The CDR3 has 17 residues. Germline V gene sequence: CDR1 SGHAT, CDR2 FQNNGV. V shed 2 bases, J shed 3 bases, and the junction held 8 bases outside the gene matches.

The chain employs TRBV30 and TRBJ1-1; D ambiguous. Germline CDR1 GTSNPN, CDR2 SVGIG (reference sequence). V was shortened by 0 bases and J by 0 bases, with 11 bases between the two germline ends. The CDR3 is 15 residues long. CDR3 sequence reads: CAWSVLLGLNTEAFF. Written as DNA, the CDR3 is TGTGCCTGGAGTGTATTACTGGGTCTGAACACTGAAGCTTTCTTT.

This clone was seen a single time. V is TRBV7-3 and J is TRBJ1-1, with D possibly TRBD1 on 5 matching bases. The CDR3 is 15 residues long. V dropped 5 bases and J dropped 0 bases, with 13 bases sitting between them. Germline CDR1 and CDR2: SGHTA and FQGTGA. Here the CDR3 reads CASSLRDGMNTEAFF. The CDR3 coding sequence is TGTGCCAGCAGCCTCCGGGACGGTATGAACACTGAAGCTTTCTTT.

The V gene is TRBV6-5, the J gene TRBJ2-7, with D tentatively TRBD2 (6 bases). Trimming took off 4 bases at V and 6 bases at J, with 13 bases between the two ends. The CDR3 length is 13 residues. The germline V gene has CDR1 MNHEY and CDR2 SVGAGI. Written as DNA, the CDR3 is TGTGCCAGCAGTTCCACCGGGGGATCCGAGCAGTACTTC. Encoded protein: CASSSTGGSEQYF.

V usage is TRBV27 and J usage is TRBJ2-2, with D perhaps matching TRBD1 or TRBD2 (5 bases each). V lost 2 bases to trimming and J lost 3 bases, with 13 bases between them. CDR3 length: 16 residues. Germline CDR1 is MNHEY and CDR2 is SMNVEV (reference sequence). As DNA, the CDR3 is TGTGCCAGCAGTTTAATACCCGGGACGGACACCGGGGAGCTGTTTTTT. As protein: CASSLIPGTDTGELFF.

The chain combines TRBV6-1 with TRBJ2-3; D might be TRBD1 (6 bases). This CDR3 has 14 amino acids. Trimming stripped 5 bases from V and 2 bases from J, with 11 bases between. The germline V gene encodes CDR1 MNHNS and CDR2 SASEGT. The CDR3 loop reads CASSSTGYTDTQYF. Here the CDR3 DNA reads TGTGCCAGCAGTTCTACAGGGTACACAGATACGCAGTATTTT.